One sample yielded the 5 T cell receptor beta chains listed below, sequenced in a study of blood T cell repertoires in COVID-19. TCRdb's copy holds only in-frame clones and misses some; the assay was immunoSEQ multiplex PCR. The sample shows approximately 300,000 clones, approximately 90% of them seen only once. The sequencing sample was made of PBMCs or T cells enriched from blood (not recorded which). These receptors all come from a woman in her 30s who had recovered from COVID-19.

The rearrangement uses TRBV6-5 and TRBJ2-7; TRBD2 is a possible D gene (5 bases). There are 13 residues in the CDR3. CDR1 is MNHEY, CDR2 SVGAGI, per germline. The germline V and J ends were trimmed by 5 bases and 3 bases, with 11 bases remaining between them. CDR3 region: CASSQRGFYEQYF. CDR3 coding DNA: TGTGCCAGCAGTCAAAGAGGGTTCTACGAGCAGTACTTC.

The chain uses TRBV12-5 and TRBJ1-5; D possibly corresponds to TRBD1 (6 bases). Trimming removed 5 bases at V and 2 bases at J, with 10 bases between. The CDR3 extends over 14 amino acids. Germline CDR1 reads LGHNT; CDR2 reads FRNRAP. CDR3 DNA sequence: TGTGCTAGTGGTCCTTACAGGGGCAATCAGCCCCAGCATTTT. The encoded protein is CASGPYRGNQPQHF.

The chain links TRBV7-2 to TRBJ1-4; no definite D call. The CDR3 runs to 14 residues. V was pared by 2 bases and J by 5 bases, with 9 bases between. Per the germline V gene, CDR1 is SGHTA and CDR2 is FQGNSA. This CDR3 reads CASSLLPTNEKLFF. DNA of the CDR3: TGTGCCAGCAGCTTACTCCCTACCAATGAAAAACTGTTTTTT.

This clone was seen more than once but under ten times. This chain links TRBV6-5 with TRBJ1-1; D is unclear. The CDR3 extends over 14 amino acids. Trimming shortened V by 5 bases and J by 4 bases, and 14 bases separated the two germline ends. CDR1 MNHEY and CDR2 SVGAGI come from the germline V gene. CDR3 loop: CASSPGGWVTEAFF. CDR3 in DNA: TGTGCCAGCAGTCCCGGAGGGTGGGTCACTGAAGCTTTCTTT.

J is TRBJ1-3 and V is TRBV25-1, with 8 bases fitting TRBD1. After removal of 8 bases from V and 3 bases from J, the junction contained 6 bases not matched to a gene. The length of the CDR3 is 14 residues. The germline V gene encodes CDR1 MGHDK and CDR2 SYGVNS. The chain's CDR3 is CASHRQGFGNTIYF. In DNA form, the CDR3 reads TGTGCCAGCCACCGACAGGGGTTTGGAAACACCATATATTTT.